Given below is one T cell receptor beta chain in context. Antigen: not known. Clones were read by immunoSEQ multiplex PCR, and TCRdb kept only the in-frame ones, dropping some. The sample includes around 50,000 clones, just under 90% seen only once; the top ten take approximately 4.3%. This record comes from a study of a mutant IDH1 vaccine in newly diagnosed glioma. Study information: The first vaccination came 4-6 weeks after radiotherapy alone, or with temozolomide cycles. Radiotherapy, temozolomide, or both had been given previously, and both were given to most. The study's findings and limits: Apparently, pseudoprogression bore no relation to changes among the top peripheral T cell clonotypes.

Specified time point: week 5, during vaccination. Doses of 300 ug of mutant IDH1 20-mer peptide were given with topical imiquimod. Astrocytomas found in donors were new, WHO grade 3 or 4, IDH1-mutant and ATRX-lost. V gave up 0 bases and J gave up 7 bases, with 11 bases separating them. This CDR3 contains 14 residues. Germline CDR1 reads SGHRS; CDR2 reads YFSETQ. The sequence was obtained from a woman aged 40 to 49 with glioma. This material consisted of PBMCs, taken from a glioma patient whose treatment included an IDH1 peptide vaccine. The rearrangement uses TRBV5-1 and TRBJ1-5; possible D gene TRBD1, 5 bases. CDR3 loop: CASSLGGVGQPQHF. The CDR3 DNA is TGCGCCAGCAGCTTGGGAGGGGTAGGGCAGCCCCAGCATTTT.